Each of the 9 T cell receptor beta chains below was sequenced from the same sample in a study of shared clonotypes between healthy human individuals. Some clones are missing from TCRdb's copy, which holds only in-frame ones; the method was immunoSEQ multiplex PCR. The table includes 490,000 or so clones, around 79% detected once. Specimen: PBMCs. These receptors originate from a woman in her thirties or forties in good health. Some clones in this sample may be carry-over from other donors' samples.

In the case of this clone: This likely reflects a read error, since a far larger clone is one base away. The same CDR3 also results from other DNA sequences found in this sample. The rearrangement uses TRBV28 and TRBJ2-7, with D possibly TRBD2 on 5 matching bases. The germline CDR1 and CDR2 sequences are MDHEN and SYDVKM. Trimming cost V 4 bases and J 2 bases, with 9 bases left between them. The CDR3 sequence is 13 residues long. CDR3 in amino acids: CASSSPGTYEQYF. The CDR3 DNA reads TGTGCCAGCAGTTCCCCGGGGACCTACGAGCAGTACTTC.

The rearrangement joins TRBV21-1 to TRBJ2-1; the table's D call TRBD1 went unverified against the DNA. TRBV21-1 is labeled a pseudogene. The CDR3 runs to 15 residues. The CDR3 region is CASVLAPDRGSEQFF. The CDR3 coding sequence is TGTGCCAGCGTCTTAGCGCCCGACAGGGGAAGCGAGCAGTTCTTC.

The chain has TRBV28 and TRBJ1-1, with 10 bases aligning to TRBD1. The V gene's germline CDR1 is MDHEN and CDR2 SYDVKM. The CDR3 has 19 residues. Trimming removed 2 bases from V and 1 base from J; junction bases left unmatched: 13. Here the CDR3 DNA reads TGTGCCAGCAGTTTAACGCCGGAAACGGGACAGGGGTCGAACACTGAAGCTTTCTTT. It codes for CASSLTPETGQGSNTEAFF.

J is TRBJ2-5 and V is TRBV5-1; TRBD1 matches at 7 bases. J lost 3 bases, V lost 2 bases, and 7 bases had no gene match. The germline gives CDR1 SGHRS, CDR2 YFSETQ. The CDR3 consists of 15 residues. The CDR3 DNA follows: TGCGCCAGCAGCTTAGCCCCCGGGACAGAAGAGACCCAGTACTTC. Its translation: CASSLAPGTEETQYF.

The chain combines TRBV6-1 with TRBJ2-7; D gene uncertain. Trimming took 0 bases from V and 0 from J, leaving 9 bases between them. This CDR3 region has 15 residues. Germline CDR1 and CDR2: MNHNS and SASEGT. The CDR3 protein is CASSEALGSSYEQYF. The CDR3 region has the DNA TGTGCCAGCAGTGAAGCGCTCGGAAGCTCCTACGAGCAGTACTTC.

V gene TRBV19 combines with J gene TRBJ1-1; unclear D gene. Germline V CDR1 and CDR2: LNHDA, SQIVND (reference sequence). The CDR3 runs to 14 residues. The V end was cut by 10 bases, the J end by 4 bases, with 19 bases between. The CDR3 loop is CATGLGPRSTEAFF. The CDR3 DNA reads TGTGCCACCGGCTTAGGTCCCAGAAGCACTGAAGCTTTCTTT.

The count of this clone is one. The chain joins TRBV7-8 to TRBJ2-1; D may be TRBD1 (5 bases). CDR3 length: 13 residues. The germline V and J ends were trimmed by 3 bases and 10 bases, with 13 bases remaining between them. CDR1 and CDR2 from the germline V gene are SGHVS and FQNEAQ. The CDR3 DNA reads TGTGCCAGCAGCTTTCAGGGTCTTTGGGAGCAGTTCTTC. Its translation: CASSFQGLWEQFF. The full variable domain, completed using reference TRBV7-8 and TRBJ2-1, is GAGVSQSPRYKVAKRGQDVALRCDPISGHVSLFWYQQALGQGPEFLTYFQNEAQLDKSGLPSDRFFAERPEGSVSTLKIQRTQQEDSAVYLCASSFQGLWEQFFGPGTRLTVL.

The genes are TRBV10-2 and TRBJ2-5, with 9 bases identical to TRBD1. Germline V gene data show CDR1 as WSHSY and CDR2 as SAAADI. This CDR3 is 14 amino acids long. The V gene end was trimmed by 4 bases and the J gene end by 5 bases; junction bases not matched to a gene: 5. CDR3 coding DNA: TGCGCCAGCAGTGGGGACAGGGTCCGGGAGACCCAGTACTTC. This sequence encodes CASSGDRVRETQYF.

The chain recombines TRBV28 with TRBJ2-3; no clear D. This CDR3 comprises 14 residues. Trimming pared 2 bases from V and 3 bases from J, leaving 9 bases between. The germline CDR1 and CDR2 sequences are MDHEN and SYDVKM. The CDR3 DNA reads TGTGCCAGCAGTTTACCCGTAGTGACAGATACGCAGTATTTT. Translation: CASSLPVVTDTQYF.